The 23 T cell receptor beta chains presented below share a single source sample, sequenced in a study of T cell repertoires in cytomegalovirus infection. TCRdb reprocessed the reads via MiXCR and lists one record per CDR3 protein. Of hundreds of thousands of distinct CDR3 sequences listed, around 31% are singletons. These receptors lack a known antigen. Sequencing used cultured CD8+ T cells from PBMCs, obtained from culture after CMV antigen stimulation. These receptors originate from a human donor in good health (CMV status not recorded). Some clones in this sample may be carry-over from other donors' samples.

This clonotype was observed at least ten times. The V call is TRBV11-2, the J call TRBJ2-3; 9 bases align to TRBD2. The V segment lost 2 bases and the J segment 6 bases; nucleotides outside the gene matches: 9. The germline CDR1 and CDR2 sequences are SGHAT and FQNNGV. This CDR3 contains 16 residues. The CDR3 region has the DNA TGTGCCAGCAGCTTAAACCTAGCGGGGAGTATGGATACGCAGTATTTT. This codes for CASSLNLAGSMDTQYF.

This clonotype has ten or more counts. V usage is TRBV7-8 and J usage is TRBJ2-1, with TRBD1 identical over 8 bases. Germline assignment: CDR1 SGHVS and CDR2 FQNEAQ. The CDR3 totals 15 residues. J was trimmed by 3 bases and V by 7 bases; bases with no gene match: 8. The CDR3 reads CASTRGQLNYNEQFF. CDR3 nucleotide sequence: TGTGCCAGCACCAGGGGGCAGCTAAACTACAATGAGCAGTTCTTC.

This clonotype was counted only a few times. The chain has TRBV27 and TRBJ2-7, with TRBD1 matching over 9 bases. V was pared by 2 bases and J by 2 bases, with 4 bases of the junction left unmatched. The CDR3 loop spans 15 amino acids. The germline gives CDR1 MNHEY, CDR2 SMNVEV (reference sequence). The CDR3 loop is CASSLVGQGPYEQYF. Here the CDR3 DNA reads TGTGCCAGCAGTTTAGTGGGACAGGGACCCTACGAGCAGTACTTC.

V usage is TRBV7-9 and J usage is TRBJ2-7; D could derive from TRBD1 or TRBD2 (7 bases each). The CDR3 runs to 15 residues. V was clipped by 5 bases and J by 2 bases, with 16 bases between them. CDR1 is SEHNR, CDR2 FQNEAQ, per germline (reference sequence). In nucleotides, the CDR3 is TGTGCCAGCAGCCCAAGGGGGGGACAGCCCTACGAGCAGTACTTC. It yields the protein CASSPRGGQPYEQYF.

This clonotype has more than one count but fewer than ten. The chain recombines TRBV7-6 with TRBJ2-3, with D possibly matching TRBD2 (7 bases). V lost 4 bases and J 5 bases, leaving 16 bases between the germline ends. Germline CDR1 SGHVS, CDR2 FNYEAQ. The CDR3 is made up of 15 amino acids. The CDR3 sequence is CASSSEGGEEDTQYF. As DNA, the CDR3 is TGTGCCAGCAGCTCCGAGGGGGGGGAAGAAGATACGCAGTATTTT.

This clonotype has a handful of counts. The chain has TRBV7-3 and TRBJ1-6, with D unclear. V lost 1 base to trimming and J lost 6 bases, with 4 bases between them. There are 13 residues in the CDR3. Germline CDR1 is SGHTA and CDR2 is FQGTGA. CDR3 protein: CASSLRFNSPLHF. The CDR3 bases are TGTGCCAGCAGCTTAAGGTTTAATTCACCCCTCCACTTT.

V is TRBV6-2 or TRBV6-3 and J is TRBJ2-3, with 8 positions matching TRBD1. This CDR3 is 16 amino acids long. Germline V gene data show CDR1 as MNHEY and CDR2 as SVGEGT. V lost 0 bases, J lost 1 base, and 3 bases stayed unmatched. This CDR3 reads CASSYSTDRGTDTQYF. CDR3 nucleotide sequence: TGTGCCAGCAGTTACTCGACGGACAGGGGCACAGATACGCAGTATTTT.

The rearrangement uses TRBV25-1 and TRBJ1-2, with D possibly TRBD1 on 6 matching bases. The CDR3 is 14 amino acids. V lost 0 bases to trimming and J lost 3 bases, with 8 bases between them. CDR1 is MGHDK, CDR2 SYGVNS, per germline. In DNA, the CDR3 is TGTGCCAGCAGTGAATACCGGACAGACTATGGCTACACCTTC. Translation: CASSEYRTDYGYTF.

The chain uses TRBV28 and TRBJ2-1; no clear D gene. The CDR3 spans 14 residues. The germline V gene has CDR1 MDHEN and CDR2 SYDVKM. V was shortened by 7 bases and J by 4 bases, with 14 bases between the two germline ends. CDR3 bases: TGTGCCAGCAAAACGTACGTGGGATACAATGAGCAGTTCTTC. Translated, it gives CASKTYVGYNEQFF.

This clonotype occurred a few times. The chain combines TRBV12-3 or TRBV12-4 with TRBJ2-1; D is undetermined. The V end was cut by 4 bases, the J end by 1 base, with 14 bases between. The CDR3 contains 16 residues. The CDR3 loop reads CASSSSSGPSYNEQFF. The CDR3 nucleotides are TGTGCCAGCAGTTCTAGTTCGGGCCCTTCCTACAATGAGCAGTTCTTC.

This clonotype was observed many times. The chain uses TRBV7-9 and TRBJ2-5, with D possibly TRBD2 on 6 matching bases. The CDR3 consists of 15 residues. Deletions cut 5 bases from V and 2 bases from J, with 15 bases between. CDR1 and CDR2 from the germline V gene are SEHNR and FQNEAQ (reference sequence). The CDR3 loop is CASSPRDSPQETQYF. CDR3 bases: TGTGCCAGCAGCCCTCGGGACTCCCCTCAAGAGACCCAGTACTTC.

This clonotype has a handful of counts. The V and J genes are TRBV5-1 and TRBJ1-1; 7 bases map to TRBD1. This CDR3 is built from 17 residues. V gave up 0 bases and J gave up 0 bases; unmatched junction bases: 8. From germline, CDR1 is SGHRS and CDR2 YFSETQ. CDR3 region: CASSLEAAGGMNTEAFF. CDR3 bases: TGCGCCAGCAGCTTGGAGGCGGCAGGGGGGATGAACACTGAAGCTTTCTTT.

This clonotype has more than one count but fewer than ten. The rearrangement joins TRBV10-3 to TRBJ2-3, with D tentatively TRBD1 (6 bases). Germline lookup yields CDR1 ENHRY and CDR2 SYGVKD. CDR3 length: 16 residues. V was clipped by 0 bases and J by 6 bases, with 16 bases between them. CDR3 DNA sequence: TGTGCCATCAGTGAGTCGAAGGACAGATTCGGCGATACGCAGTATTTT. This translates into CAISESKDRFGDTQYF.

This clonotype was counted ten times or more. The chain employs TRBV20-1 and TRBJ1-1; D not certain. Trimming took off 2 bases at V and 2 bases at J, with 15 bases between the two ends. Germline assignment: CDR1 DFQATT and CDR2 SNEGSKA (reference sequence). This CDR3 spans 15 amino acids. The CDR3 coding sequence is TGCAGTGCTAGAATGCGTGCAACTACAAACACTGAAGCTTTCTTT. It encodes CSARMRATTNTEAFF.

This sequence joins TRBV7-2 and TRBJ2-7, with 7 nucleotides matching TRBD2. Germline CDR1 reads SGHTA; CDR2 reads FQGNSA. V shed 1 base, J shed 2 bases, and the junction held 5 bases outside the gene matches. The CDR3 extends over 15 amino acids. The DNA for the CDR3 is TGTGCCAGCAGCTTAGGTGGGGGGGGGACCTACGAGCAGTACTTC. Amino acids: CASSLGGGGTYEQYF.

As concerns this clonotype: Lacking the conserved final phenylalanine or tryptophan, this CDR3 likely reflects a read error. CDR3 coding DNA: TGTGCCAGCAGTTCCCCGAGGGCGCGGACTGAAGCTTTCTCT. It is translated as CASSSPRARTEAFS. The rearrangement joins TRBV27 to TRBJ1-1, with D unclear. Trimming cost V 4 bases and J 5 bases, with 14 bases left between them. The CDR3 runs to 14 residues. CDR1 and CDR2 (germline): MNHEY, SMNVEV (reference sequence).

This clonotype was seen more than once but under ten times. The V gene is TRBV25-1, the J gene TRBJ1-1, with D possibly TRBD1 on 5 matching bases. Germline-derived CDR1 and CDR2 are MGHDK and SYGVNS. V gave up 9 bases and J gave up 7 bases, with 15 bases separating them. This CDR3 spans 12 amino acids. The CDR3: CASRQSVSEAFF. The CDR3 DNA is TGTGCCAGTCGACAGTCTGTGAGTGAAGCTTTCTTT.

This clonotype was recorded a few times. This chain links TRBV19 with TRBJ1-1, with TRBD1 matching over 7 bases. Trimming cost V 6 bases and J 3 bases; bases outside gene matches: 4. The CDR3 sequence is 13 residues long. The germline V gene encodes CDR1 LNHDA and CDR2 SQIVND (reference sequence). The CDR3 coding sequence is TGTGCCAGTAGGTACAGGGGAGACACTGAAGCTTTCTTT. Its protein product is CASRYRGDTEAFF.

V gene TRBV12-3 or TRBV12-4 combines with J gene TRBJ2-1; 10 bases fit TRBD2. J lost 1 base, V lost 10 bases, and 16 bases had no gene match. There are 18 residues in the CDR3. The CDR3 here is CAIRNLAGAGKSYNEQFF. The DNA for the CDR3 is TGTGCCATCAGAAATCTAGCGGGGGCCGGGAAGTCCTACAATGAGCAGTTCTTC.

This clonotype appeared a few times. The V gene is TRBV6-1, the J gene TRBJ2-7, with TRBD1 as a possible D gene (6 bases). Trimming pared 2 bases from V and 2 bases from J, leaving 13 bases between. Per the germline V gene, CDR1 is MNHNS and CDR2 is SASEGT. The CDR3 consists of 15 residues. DNA for the CDR3: TGTGCCAGCAGTGAATACCGGACAGCAACCTACGAGCAGTACGTC. It translates to CASSEYRTATYEQYV.

This clonotype showed up just once. A much larger clone differs from this one at a single base, so this may be a read error. The V and J genes are TRBV12-3 or TRBV12-4 and TRBJ2-3; 9 bases line up with TRBD2. J lost 2 bases, V lost 7 bases, and 7 bases had no gene match. This CDR3 spans 15 amino acids. CDR3 bases: TGTGCCAGCACCAGGATAGCGGGGGACACAGATACGCAGTATTTT. As protein: CASTRIAGDTDTQYF.

This clonotype was seen only a few times. This chain joins TRBV24-1 and TRBJ2-5, with D tentatively TRBD1 (6 bases). The germline V gene has CDR1 KGHDR and CDR2 SFDVKD. This CDR3 has 14 residues. V gave up 4 bases and J gave up 1 base, with 9 bases separating them. The DNA of the CDR3 is TGTGCCACCAGTGACCCGGACAGCCAAGAGACCCAGTACTTC. Protein product: CATSDPDSQETQYF.

This clonotype has ten or more counts. The rearrangement links TRBV7-8 to TRBJ1-2; a weak D match, TRBD1 (5 bases). The CDR3 is made up of 16 amino acids. Trimming removed 2 bases at V and 1 base at J, with 14 bases between. Germline CDR1 and CDR2: SGHVS and FQNEAQ. CDR3 residues: CASSLPAGTGNYGYTF. DNA of the CDR3: TGTGCCAGCAGCTTACCGGCTGGGACGGGTAACTATGGCTACACCTTC. The full variable domain, in which reference TRBV7-8 and TRBJ1-2 provide the parts outside the CDR3, is GAGVSQSPRYKVAKRGQDVALRCDPISGHVSLFWYQQALGQGPEFLTYFQNEAQLDKSGLPSDRFFAERPEGSVSTLKIQRTQQEDSAVYLCASSLPAGTGNYGYTFGSGTRLTVV.